Listed here is a single T cell receptor (beta chain). Its antigen is currently not known. HCMV-specific IgG was detected in serum with a commercial ELISA kit to determine HCMV serostatus. Ficoll density gradient centrifugation was used to isolate peripheral blood mononuclear cells from blood. The CDR3, from cysteine to phenylalanine, totals 16 residues. DNA is not recorded here. The run used an Illumina HiSeq 2000. TCR beta cDNA libraries were prepared using 5'RACE template switching, which introduced a universal primer site and unique molecular identifiers. Synthesis of cDNA was primed from the TCR beta constant segment and was followed by two consecutive PCR amplification steps. Per the original workflow: MIGEC handled demultiplexing of the reads and grouping by UMI, while MiTCR was used to assemble and quantify clonotypes. To exclude erroneous sequences, only TCR cDNA sequences supported by at least two reads were retained. The tcR package was used for downstream repertoire analysis, and clonotypes were matched across fractions by CDR3 nucleotide sequence plus V segment. VDJmatch was used to annotate antigen specificity against VDJdb, with one amino acid substitution in CDR3 permitted. Following TCRdb reprocessing, every CDR3 protein sequence forms one entry, and DNA is not provided. The V and J calls and clone size come from TCRdb's table, not from the authors' own analysis. The table for this sample lists about 260,000 distinct CDR3 sequences. Jointly, the top ten make up 4% to 5% of the sample.

The data originate from a study of T cells expressing NK-cell markers (dated by TCRdb to 2020 to 2022). Broadly, across the study: TCR beta-chain repertoires were profiled in sorted CD3+CD56+NKG2C+, CD3+CD56+NKG2C- and CD3+CD56-NKG2C+ T-cell subsets from about 8 donors. Of the eight sequenced donors, seven were found to be HCMV-seropositive and one was found to be HCMV-seronegative. The study sequenced eight donors, all healthy volunteers chosen at random: three men and five women. Libraries were sequenced as 2 x 150 bp reads on Illumina HiSeq 2000/2500, MiSeq or NextSeq.

Study-wide conclusions, independent of this receptor: Those dominant clonotypes were again the most abundant among CD3+CD56-NKG2C+ cells in a handful of donors, at 28.3-60.1%. Whether the expanded NKG2C-expressing T cell clones were specific for HCMV antigens remained unclear. For about 6 donors, the dominant CD3+CD56+NKG2C+ clonotypes were among the top 10 CD8+ clonotypes and accounted for roughly 1.0-8% of CD8+ T cells.

Material: blood T cells: a sorted CD56 or NKG2C T cell subset, CD4+ or CD8+ T cells, or bulk PBMC T cells (not recorded which). The source is a woman between 18 and 70 years old in good health. Recombination connected TRBV12-3 or TRBV12-4 to TRBJ2-1; TCRdb's assignment of TRBD1 cannot be checked, as there is no DNA. For the CDR3, the sequence is CASSPSRGSSYNEQFF.